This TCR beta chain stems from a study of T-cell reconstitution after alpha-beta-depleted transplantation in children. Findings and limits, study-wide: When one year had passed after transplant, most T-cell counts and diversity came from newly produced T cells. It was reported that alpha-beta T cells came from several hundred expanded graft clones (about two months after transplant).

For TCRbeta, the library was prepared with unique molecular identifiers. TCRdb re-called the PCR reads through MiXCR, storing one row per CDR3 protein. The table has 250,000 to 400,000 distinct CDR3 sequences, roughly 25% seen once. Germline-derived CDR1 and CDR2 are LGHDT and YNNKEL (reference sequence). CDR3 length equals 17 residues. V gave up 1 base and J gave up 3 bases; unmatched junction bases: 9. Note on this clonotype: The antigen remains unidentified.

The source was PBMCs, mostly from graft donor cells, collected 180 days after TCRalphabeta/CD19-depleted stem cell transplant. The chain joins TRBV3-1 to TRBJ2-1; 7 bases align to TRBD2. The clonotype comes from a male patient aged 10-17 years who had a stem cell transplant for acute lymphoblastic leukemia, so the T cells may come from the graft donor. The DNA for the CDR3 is TGTGCCAGCAGCCAAGGGGTTTATGGCGGGAGCTACAATGAGCAGTTCTTC. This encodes CASSQGVYGGSYNEQFF.